A single sample gave rise to the 14 T cell receptor beta chains below, sequenced in a study of identifying expanded T cells in peripheral blood. TCRdb's copy holds only in-frame clones and misses some; the assay was immunoSEQ multiplex PCR. This table holds tens of thousands of clones, roughly 84% found once. Sequencing was performed on blood. The receptors stem from a person aged 18 to 70 in good health.

This clone was found once. The chain carries TRBV25-1 and TRBJ1-4; a weak D match, TRBD1 (5 bases). CDR1 is MGHDK and CDR2 is SYGVNS in the germline V gene. This CDR3 region has 14 residues. V was cut by 2 bases and J by 7 bases, with 11 bases left in between. CDR3 sequence: CASSEGGVGEKLFF. DNA of the CDR3: TGTGCCAGCAGTGAAGGGGGGGTAGGTGAAAAACTGTTTTTT.

V and J are TRBV5-5 and TRBJ2-5; 12 nucleotides align to TRBD1. This CDR3 contains 16 residues. In germline, CDR1 is SGHKS, CDR2 YYEKEE (reference sequence). The J segment lost 4 bases and the V segment lost 5 bases, leaving 9 bases of the junction unmatched. Here the CDR3 DNA reads TGTGCCAGCAGTTCGGGACAGGGGGCGGTCGGAGAGACCCAGTACTTC. Amino acids: CASSSGQGAVGETQYF. Filled out from reference TRBV5-5 and TRBJ2-5, the complete variable domain reads DAGVTQSPTHLIKTRGQQVTLRCSPISGHKSVSWYQQVLGQGPQFIFQYYEKEERGRGNFPDRFSARQFPNYSSELNVNALLLGDSALYLCASSSGQGAVGETQYFGPGTRLLVL.

This clone showed up just a few times. The J gene is TRBJ2-7, the V gene TRBV7-8; 7 nucleotides agree with TRBD2. The V gene's germline CDR1 is SGHVS and CDR2 FQNEAQ. The CDR3 spans 15 residues. Germline trimming cut 5 bases from V and 6 bases from J; bases unmatched to any gene: 13. This CDR3 reads CASSLLAGVGGEQYF. CDR3 coding DNA: TGTGCCAGCAGCCTCTTGGCGGGAGTAGGTGGCGAGCAGTACTTC.

This clone was picked up one time. The V gene is TRBV4-1, the J gene TRBJ2-7, with 11 bases aligning to TRBD2. The CDR3 has 15 amino acids. Germline lookup yields CDR1 MGHRA and CDR2 YSYEKL. V trimming: 4 bases; J trimming: 5 bases; junction bases outside the gene matches: 7. DNA for the CDR3: TGCGCCAGCAGCCCGACCGGGACTAGCGGCCACGAGCAGTACTTC. Its protein product is CASSPTGTSGHEQYF.

This clone was observed a few times. The V and J genes are TRBV28 and TRBJ1-2; 7 bases agree with TRBD1. Germline values: CDR1 MDHEN, CDR2 SYDVKM. CDR3 length: 12 amino acids. J lost 8 bases, V lost 6 bases, and 6 bases had no gene match. DNA for the CDR3: TGTGCCAGCAGGGGAGGGGGCTGGGGCTACACCTTC. Amino acid sequence: CASRGGGWGYTF.

This clone showed up many times. The chain carries TRBV6-1 and TRBJ2-7, with TRBD1 matching over 9 bases. Germline-derived CDR1 and CDR2 are MNHNS and SASEGT. The CDR3 runs to 14 residues. The junction had 5 bases not matched to a gene; V was cut back by 5 bases and J by 3 bases. CDR3 sequence reads: CASSPGTGFYEQYF. The CDR3 DNA reads TGTGCCAGCAGTCCCGGGACAGGGTTCTACGAGCAGTACTTC.

This chain connects TRBV28 to TRBJ1-2; D unresolved. The V and J ends lost 0 bases and 7 bases respectively, with 15 bases between them. In germline, CDR1 is MDHEN, CDR2 SYDVKM. This CDR3 is built from 15 residues. This chain's CDR3 is CASSLWGVEVGGYTF. The DNA for the CDR3 is TGTGCCAGCAGTTTATGGGGAGTGGAGGTTGGTGGCTACACCTTC.

This chain connects TRBV5-5 to TRBJ2-4; no reliable D call. The CDR3 covers 13 residues. V was cut by 0 bases and J by 6 bases, with 7 bases left in between. Per the germline V gene, CDR1 is SGHKS and CDR2 is YYEKEE (reference sequence). The CDR3 sequence: CASSLVQPNIQYF. In DNA form, the CDR3 reads TGTGCCAGCAGCTTGGTACAGCCAAACATTCAGTACTTC.

This clone was counted a single time. The chain carries TRBV10-3 and TRBJ2-7; TRBD1 might be the D (5 bases). Germline V gene lookup returns CDR1 ENHRY and CDR2 SYGVKD. The CDR3 length is 13 residues. Deletions cut 7 bases from V and 8 bases from J, with 18 bases between. This CDR3 reads CAITWGPDTQQYF. CDR3 in DNA: TGTGCCATCACCTGGGGCCCGGACACCCAGCAGTACTTC.

In its sample, this clone was seen once. This CDR3 reads CASTAGVRRESGTDTQYF. CDR3 DNA sequence: TGTGCCAGTACCGCAGGGGTTCGGCGGGAGTCGGGCACAGATACGCAGTATTTT. The chain employs TRBV19 and TRBJ2-3, with D tentatively TRBD2 (7 bases). CDR3 length: 18 amino acids. With 7 bases removed from V and 1 base from J, the gap between germline ends came to 24 bases. Germline CDR1 and CDR2: LNHDA and SQIVND (reference sequence).

This clone showed up just a few times. The chain is built from TRBV7-3 and TRBJ2-7; possibly TRBD1 for D (5 bases). The CDR3 sequence is 15 residues long. Per the germline V gene, CDR1 is SGHTA and CDR2 is FQGTGA. Trimming removed 5 bases from V and 3 bases from J, with 17 bases in between. The CDR3 region has the DNA TGTGCCAGCAGCCCCCAGGGATCGCATAACTACGAGCAGTACTTC. It yields the protein CASSPQGSHNYEQYF.

This chain joins TRBV9 and TRBJ2-3; TRBD2 matches at 8 bases. V lost 3 bases, J lost 5 bases, and 2 bases stayed unmatched. Germline loops: CDR1 SGDLS, CDR2 YYNGEE. The CDR3 is 13 amino acids. The CDR3 region has the DNA TGTGCCAGCAGCGCGACTAGCGAAGATACGCAGTATTTT. Translation: CASSATSEDTQYF.

The chain is built from TRBV6-4 and TRBJ1-1; the D is unclear. CDR1 MRHNA and CDR2 SNTAGT come from the germline V gene. V was trimmed by 5 bases and J by 3 bases, leaving 10 bases between them. The CDR3 covers 13 residues. CDR3 sequence reads: CASSRTTYTEAFF. DNA of the CDR3: TGTGCCAGCAGTAGGACGACTTACACTGAAGCTTTCTTT.

V and J are TRBV7-2 and TRBJ1-2; D perhaps matches TRBD1 (6 bases). This CDR3 contains 13 residues. Germline V CDR1 and CDR2: SGHTA, FQGNSA. V shed 4 bases and J shed 4 bases, with 10 bases lying between them. CDR3 amino acids: CASSSQGPYGYTF. In DNA, the CDR3 is TGTGCCAGCAGCTCCCAGGGGCCCTATGGCTACACCTTC.